These 20 T cell receptor beta chains originate from one sample sequenced in a study of molecular identifiers for immune sequencing clone quantification. In TCRdb, the PCR reads were re-called with MiXCR into one record per CDR3 protein. The sample has about 640,000 distinct CDR3 sequences, around 20% seen once. The specimen was naive CD8+ T cells from blood, with Jurkat cell RNA spiked in. Subset denoted: FACS-sorted CD8+CD4-CCR7+CD45RA+ naive T cells. The origin of the receptors is a human donor in good health. Some libraries in this study had Jurkat cell RNA spiked in.

Many counts were recorded for this clonotype. The J gene is TRBJ2-6, the V gene TRBV28; D may be TRBD1 (5 bases). Per germline, CDR1 MDHEN and CDR2 SYDVKM. V lost 5 bases and J 0 bases, leaving 17 bases between the germline ends. This CDR3 region has 18 residues. CDR3 in DNA: TGTGCCAGCAGTCCCTTAGACAGTCCCCTCTCTGGGGCCAACGTCCTGACTTTC. Translation gives CASSPLDSPLSGANVLTF.

This chain links TRBV6-5 with TRBJ1-6; tentative D call: TRBD1 (6 bases). CDR3 length: 14 residues. Germline V gene data show CDR1 as MNHEY and CDR2 as SVGAGI. V lost 5 bases to trimming and J lost 10 bases, with 15 bases between them. The CDR3 loop is CASSDTGLPSPLHF. The CDR3 nucleotides read TGTGCCAGCAGTGACACAGGGCTCCCATCACCCCTCCACTTT.

This clonotype was picked up a small number of times. This may come from a read error, since a much larger clone is one base off. The CDR3 loop is CASTGRGTDAQYF. As DNA, the CDR3 is TGTGCCAGCACCGGCAGGGGCACAGATGCGCAGTATTTT. The chain recombines TRBV28 with TRBJ2-3; a possible D gene is TRBD1 (6 bases). The CDR3 sequence is 13 residues long. CDR1 and CDR2 from the germline V gene are MDHEN and SYDVKM.

This clonotype was observed many times. The J gene is TRBJ2-3, the V gene TRBV24-1; TRBD2 might be the D (5 bases). Germline lookup yields CDR1 KGHDR and CDR2 SFDVKD. V lost 7 bases and J lost 4, with 8 bases in between. The CDR3 consists of 12 residues. Here the CDR3 reads CATSSGADTQYF. In nucleotides, the CDR3 is TGTGCCACCAGCTCCGGGGCAGATACGCAGTATTTT.

This sequence joins TRBV19 and TRBJ2-7; a weak D match, TRBD2 (6 bases). Trimming pared 5 bases from V and 3 bases from J, leaving 17 bases between. CDR3 length equals 15 residues. Germline CDR1 LNHDA, CDR2 SQIVND (reference sequence). The CDR3 nucleotides read TGTGCCAGTAGTGTAGTGCCGGGGGATAGCTACGAGCAGTACTTC. Translated: CASSVVPGDSYEQYF.

This clonotype appeared many times. V is TRBV6-2 or TRBV6-3 and J is TRBJ2-3; possibly TRBD2 for D (5 bases). CDR1 and CDR2 from the germline V gene are MNHEY and SVGEGT. V lost 7 bases and J lost 5, with 16 bases in between. The CDR3 extends over 14 amino acids. CDR3 nucleotide sequence: TGTGCCAGCAACCCCAACTGGGCGGGAGATACGCAGTATTTT. The encoded protein is CASNPNWAGDTQYF.

The sample holds many counts of this clonotype. The chain joins TRBV28 to TRBJ1-5; no definite D call. CDR3 length: 14 residues. The V gene's germline CDR1 is MDHEN and CDR2 SYDVKM. The V and J ends lost 6 bases and 2 bases respectively, with 11 bases between them. CDR3 loop: CASRRTVGNQPQHF. CDR3 in DNA: TGTGCCAGCAGACGTACCGTGGGCAATCAGCCCCAGCATTTT.

This chain uses TRBV12-3 or TRBV12-4 with TRBJ2-7; D is uncertain. The J call is doubtful: the DNA matches TRBJ2-1 better. The CDR3 consists of 16 residues. DNA for the CDR3: TGTGCCAGCAGTTTAGACTATGATCCCACTATCTACGAGCAGTTCTTC. Encoded protein: CASSLDYDPTIYEQFF.

This clonotype was recorded a few times. V usage is TRBV30 and J usage is TRBJ1-2, with no clear D. Germline assignment: CDR1 GTSNPN and CDR2 SVGIG (reference sequence). V shed 0 bases and J shed 1 base, with 6 bases lying between them. This CDR3 has 13 residues. CDR3 sequence: CAWSVPDNYGYTF. CDR3 DNA: TGTGCCTGGAGTGTACCCGATAACTATGGCTACACCTTC.

This clonotype was seen ten or more times. The V call is TRBV6-5, the J call TRBJ1-2, with no clear D. Germline V gene sequence: CDR1 MNHEY, CDR2 SVGAGI. The V end was cut by 2 bases, the J end by 1 base, with 5 bases between. The CDR3 is made up of 13 amino acids. The chain's CDR3 is CASSYGINYGYTF. The CDR3, as DNA: TGTGCCAGCAGTTACGGCATTAACTATGGCTACACCTTC.

This clonotype appeared many times. The chain carries TRBV2 and TRBJ2-4; D is ambiguous. Germline V CDR1 and CDR2: SNHLY, FYNNEI. This CDR3 has 14 amino acids. The V and J ends lost 3 bases and 4 bases respectively, with 10 bases between them. The CDR3, as DNA: TGTGCCAGCAGTGACCGGAATAGGAAAAACATTCAGTACTTC. Translating gives CASSDRNRKNIQYF.

This clonotype was seen many times. CDR3 DNA: TGCAGCGTTGGAGATATCAACACTGAAGCTTTCTTT. It is translated as CSVGDINTEAFF. This chain joins TRBV29-1 and TRBJ1-1, with D unclear. The V end lost 4 bases, the J end lost 2 bases, and 8 bases lay between the germline ends. The germline gives CDR1 SQVTM, CDR2 ANQGSEA. The CDR3 extends over 12 amino acids.

The chain joins TRBV28 to TRBJ2-7; 7 bases align to TRBD1. J lost 3 bases, V lost 6 bases, and 5 bases had no gene match. This CDR3 is built from 13 residues. Looked up from germline, CDR1 is MDHEN and CDR2 is SYDVKM. The CDR3 bases are TGTGCCAGCAGATCGACAGGGAACTACGAGCAGTACTTC. Translation: CASRSTGNYEQYF.

About this clonotype itself: Because it lacks the conserved phenylalanine or tryptophan at the end, this CDR3 is likely a read error. The chain joins TRBV16 to TRBJ2-7; 11 bases agree with TRBD1. Looked up from germline, CDR1 is KGHSY and CDR2 is FQNENV. CDR3 length: 16 amino acids. CDR3 amino acids: CAGSQLGQGGNYEQYL. DNA for the CDR3: TGTGCCGGCAGCCAATTGGGACAGGGGGGTAACTACGAGCAGTACCTC.

This clonotype was counted ten times or more. V usage is TRBV13 and J usage is TRBJ2-4; TRBD1 agrees at 8 bases. The germline V gene encodes CDR1 PRHDT and CDR2 FYEKMQ (reference sequence). Losses at the gene ends were 1 base for V and 3 bases for J; bases not matched to a gene: 11. The CDR3 has 18 residues. The CDR3 protein is CASSLVTQGAEGKNIQYF. The CDR3 nucleotides read TGTGCCAGCAGCTTAGTTACCCAGGGGGCGGAAGGCAAAAACATTCAGTACTTC.

This clonotype was observed many times. The chain couples TRBV29-1 to TRBJ2-1, with TRBD1 identical over 7 bases. This CDR3 spans 15 amino acids. Per germline, CDR1 SQVTM and CDR2 ANQGSEA. Losses at the gene ends were 2 bases for V and 0 bases for J; bases not matched to a gene: 4. The chain's CDR3 is CSVEQGVPSYNEQFF. As DNA, the CDR3 is TGCAGCGTTGAACAGGGGGTGCCCTCCTACAATGAGCAGTTCTTC.

Remarks on this clonotype: This may come from a read error, since a much larger clone is one base off. CDR3 protein: CAGSLNYPDTQYF. CDR3 in DNA: TGTGCCGGCAGTCTGAACTACCCAGATACGCAGTATTTT. This rearrangement joins TRBV27 to TRBJ2-3; D gene unclear. The CDR3 is 13 residues long. Germline V gene lookup returns CDR1 MNHEY and CDR2 SMNVEV (reference sequence).

This clonotype was recorded many times. V gene TRBV6-5 combines with J gene TRBJ1-1; D might be TRBD1 (5 bases). In germline, CDR1 is MNHEY, CDR2 SVGAGI. The CDR3 runs 17 residues. V was pared by 7 bases and J by 0 bases, with 21 bases between. The CDR3 protein is CASKLRDGSDMNTEAFF. In DNA form, the CDR3 reads TGTGCCAGCAAACTCCGGGACGGATCGGACATGAACACTGAAGCTTTCTTT.

This clonotype occurred once. A much larger clone differs by one base, so this may be a read error. The rearrangement links TRBV12-3 or TRBV12-4 to TRBJ2-1; 9 bases are a match to TRBD2. The CDR3 runs 14 residues. CDR3 nucleotides: TGTGCCAGCAGCCGAATTAGCGGGGGCAATGAGCAGTCCTTC. This translates into CASSRISGGNEQSF.

This clonotype was seen repeatedly, ten times or more. The chain joins TRBV9 to TRBJ1-1; a weak D match, TRBD1 (5 bases). Trimming cost V 4 bases and J 5 bases, with 12 bases left between them. Germline CDR1 and CDR2: SGDLS and YYNGEE. There are 13 residues in the CDR3. The CDR3 protein is CASSKGTETEAFF. CDR3 nucleotides: TGTGCCAGCAGCAAAGGGACGGAAACTGAAGCTTTCTTT.